This T cell receptor beta chain was identified in a study of T-cell memory formation after mild COVID-19. Study-level information: Most TCR clusters belonged to a single donor.

This clonotype was seen only a few times. TCRdb reanalysed the 5' RACE reads using MiXCR and keeps one entry per CDR3 protein. The sample carries about 390,000 distinct CDR3 sequences, under 25% recorded once. The source material was PBMCs or a T cell subset sorted from them (not recorded which). The sequence derives from an adult woman who had mild COVID-19 (a few samples of this study predate the infection). Cell type and time point are not known.

The CDR3 DNA reads as TGTGCCAGCTCACCACCGAATACACAAACAAAAGAAAAACTGTTTTTT. It codes for CASSPPNTQTKEKLFF. The chain recombines TRBV18 with TRBJ1-4; D uncertain. There are 16 residues in the CDR3. Germline CDR1 and CDR2: KGHSH and LQKENI. V was pared by 0 bases and J by 8 bases, with 16 bases between.